This T cell receptor beta chain was sequenced in a study of blood T cell repertoires in COVID-19 (dated by TCRdb to the early 2020s). Regarding the study in general: The collaborator samples originated in the United States, Italy and Spain and spanned the acute and convalescent phases of COVID-19. The repertoires were released in a freely available public database intended as a resource for research on the immune response to SARS-CoV-2. A de-identified subject ID, COVID-19 status, age in years and sex were almost always included in the sample metadata. The material from the prospective study consisted of cDNA or gDNA derived from T cells, B-cell-depleted T cells, or PBMCs. HLA class I and class II types, where available, came from metadata supplied by the sample provider rather than from assay-based typing. Deeply sampled blood TCRbeta repertoires from subjects exposed to, actively infected with, or recovered from COVID-19 were included in the dataset. The samples were drawn from two sources: the first 160 participants of the ongoing ImmuneRACE study, and approximately 1,300 subjects contributed by 6 global collaborators. Here is what the overall study found, with its caveats: How much clinical and demographic metadata was included differed by source and by participant, and the metadata was provided uncurated.

The immunoSEQ Assay, a bias-controlled multiplex PCR, was used to amplify TCRbeta CDR3 regions from genomic DNA. In the original analysis: The number of nucleated cells in each sample was estimated from the amplification of reference gene primers within the assay. Sequence reads were collapsed and filtered to measure the absolute abundance of every unique TCRbeta CDR3 rearrangement. For each sample, productive Simpson clonality was calculated as the square root of Simpson's diversity index across productive rearrangements. TCRdb took this table from immuneACCESS and kept in-frame rearrangements with V and J called. Such tables lack part of the clones; where checked against another copy, unresolved V genes explain under half of the gap, and the rest is unexplained. V, J and clone size are those of that table, while D and trimming were read from the DNA. The sample contains over 250,000 clones, roughly 86% of them found a single time. About 5% of the sample belongs to the ten largest clones.

Participants in the prospective study were aged about 18 to 95 years, lived in approximately 26 United States geographic areas, and enrolled through a virtual design. To assign participants to cohorts, the prospective study relied on clinical history that participants themselves reported in a screening survey and a study questionnaire. ImmuneRACE Cohort 3 recovered participants were defined by two consecutive negative NP/OP PCR tests, healthcare professional clearance, or symptom resolution. Mobile phlebotomists in the prospective study collected whole blood, serum and a nasopharyngeal or oropharyngeal swab from every participant. Participants in the prospective study had the option to provide additional blood draws and questionnaires over a roughly 2-month period. Before DNA extraction, prospective study blood samples were shipped either frozen or at room temperature. Notes on this clone: The antigen it recognizes is unknown. No quality values exist for individual bases; no much larger clone is one base distant.

CDR1 and CDR2, per the germline V gene, are KGHSH and LQKENI. Trimming costs V 3 bases and J 2 bases, and their ends lie 11 bases apart. The CDR3 contains 15 residues, cysteine and phenylalanine counted. Only the CDR3 DNA is retained, 45 bases long and in frame from the first base. The rearranged segments are TRBV18 and TRBJ1-5; too little of a D gene remains to name it. The TCR sequence derives from a woman aged 25 to 39 who had recovered from COVID-19. Input material: PBMCs or T cells enriched from blood (not recorded which). The CDR3: CASSPDSEGNQPQHF. The nucleotide sequence reads TGTGCCAGCTCACCGGACTCGGAGGGCAATCAGCCCCAGCATTTT. Extended through the reference TRBV18 and TRBJ1-5 proteins, this CDR3 yields the full variable domain: NAGVMQNPRHLVRRRGQEARLRCSPMKGHSHVYWYRQLPEEGLKFMVYLQKENIIDESGMPKERFSAEFPKEGPSILRIQQVVRGDSAAYFCASSPDSEGNQPQHFGDGTRLSIL.